Each of the 29 T cell receptor beta chains below was sequenced from the same sample in a study of OX40 agonist ivuxolimab in advanced cancers. Method: immunoSEQ multiplex PCR; TCRdb's copy keeps in-frame clones and lacks some. The table lists some 80,000 clones, just over 90% of them singletons. Sample: CD4+ or CD8+ T cells sorted from blood, taken in a trial of the OX40 agonist ivuxolimab. Receptors were obtained from an adult with an advanced solid tumor such as melanoma, head and neck, liver or kidney cancer.

J is TRBJ2-3 and V is TRBV29-1; 7 bases align to TRBD2. The CDR3 length is 15 residues. Germline trimming cut 0 bases from V and 0 bases from J; bases unmatched to any gene: 3. The germline V gene has CDR1 SQVTM and CDR2 ANQGSEA. CDR3 residues: CSVEDGGGSTDTQYF. CDR3 sequence (DNA): TGCAGCGTTGAAGATGGGGGGGGAAGCACAGATACGCAGTATTTT.

The chain has TRBV23-1 and TRBJ2-1; TRBD1 matches at 10 bases. TRBV23-1 is an ORF; its function is uncertain. The V segment lost 4 bases and the J segment 6 bases; nucleotides outside the gene matches: 6. CDR3 length equals 15 residues. DNA for the CDR3: TGCGCCAGCAGTCCAGGGGGACAGGGGTGCAATGAGCAGTTCTTC. Translation: CASSPGGQGCNEQFF.

The chain uses TRBV5-6 and TRBJ2-1, with 8 bases lining up with TRBD2. This CDR3 has 15 residues. CDR1 is SGHDT, CDR2 YYEEEE, per germline. Trimming at V came to 0 bases and at J to 12 bases, leaving 11 bases not matched to a gene. CDR3 nucleotides: TGTGCCAGCAGCTTGGATCTAGCGGGCGCGAGGGCGCAGTTCTTC. Translation gives CASSLDLAGARAQFF.

This clone was found once. The chain joins TRBV5-1 to TRBJ2-7, with 8 bases lining up with TRBD2. The CDR3 is 17 amino acids. Germline CDR1 and CDR2: SGHRS and YFSETQ. The ends lost 0 bases at V and 2 bases at J; junction bases unmatched: 10. The CDR3 DNA is TGCGCCAGCAGCTTGGTGGGACTAGAGAGGTTCCCCTACGAGCAGTACTTC. Translation: CASSLVGLERFPYEQYF.

The gene calls are TRBV5-4 and TRBJ2-2, with TRBD2 matching 11 bases. Trimming removed 0 bases from V and 4 bases from J; junction bases left unmatched: 2. Germline V gene data show CDR1 as SGHNT and CDR2 as YYREEE (reference sequence). The CDR3 has 16 amino acids. CDR3 amino acids: CASSLGLAGGTGELFF. The CDR3 DNA sequence: TGTGCCAGCAGCTTGGGGCTAGCGGGGGGCACCGGGGAGCTGTTTTTT.

This chain uses TRBV28 with TRBJ2-3, with a possible D match to TRBD2 (5 bases). V lost 6 bases to trimming and J lost 7 bases, with 17 bases between them. The CDR3 runs 14 residues. Germline CDR1 and CDR2: MDHEN and SYDVKM. CDR3 protein: CASSPADSDYTQYF. In DNA, the CDR3 is TGTGCCAGCAGCCCAGCAGATAGCGACTATACGCAGTATTTT.

The CDR3 bases are TGTGCCAGCAGCTTAGAGATAGGAAGAAACACCATATATTTT. Translated, it gives CASSLEIGRNTIYF. V gene TRBV7-2 combines with J gene TRBJ1-3, with D hard to call. V shed 1 base and J shed 5 bases, with 9 bases lying between them. CDR1 and CDR2 from the germline V gene are SGHTA and FQGNSA. The CDR3 spans 14 residues.

The chain links TRBV7-3 to TRBJ2-1; D not certain. This CDR3 comprises 15 residues. CDR1 is SGHTA and CDR2 is FQGTGA in the germline V gene. V was clipped by 2 bases and J by 2 bases, with 10 bases between them. The CDR3 region has the DNA TGTGCCAGCAGCTTACGTGTAGGGACCTACAATGAGCAGTTCTTC. Its protein product is CASSLRVGTYNEQFF.

The chain has TRBV28 and TRBJ1-1, with a tentative D call TRBD1 (5 bases). The germline V and J ends were trimmed by 4 bases and 0 bases, with 12 bases remaining between them. The CDR3 has 15 residues. In germline, CDR1 is MDHEN, CDR2 SYDVKM. DNA for the CDR3: TGTGCCAGCAGTTCTCCCCAGGGAATGAACACTGAAGCTTTCTTT. This translates into CASSSPQGMNTEAFF.

Details on this clone: Within the sample, other DNA sequences also encode this same CDR3. The CDR3 loop is CASSLTRDNEQFF. The CDR3 DNA is TGTGCCAGCAGCTTAACCAGGGACAATGAGCAGTTCTTC. The J gene is TRBJ2-1, the V gene TRBV7-3; D may be TRBD1 (5 bases). This CDR3 is 13 amino acids long. The V end lost 0 bases, the J end lost 5 bases, and 5 bases lay between the germline ends. Per the germline V gene, CDR1 is SGHTA and CDR2 is FQGTGA.

This clone was seen once. The V call is TRBV28, the J call TRBJ1-2, with a weak D call TRBD1 (5 bases). The V end was cut by 1 base, the J end by 4 bases, with 13 bases between. The CDR3 runs 15 residues. The germline V gene encodes CDR1 MDHEN and CDR2 SYDVKM. DNA of the CDR3: TGTGCCAGCAGTTTATCCCCCCCCAGGGTCTATGGCTACACCTTC. Residues: CASSLSPPRVYGYTF.

V usage is TRBV7-8 and J usage is TRBJ1-1; a possible D gene is TRBD1 (5 bases). The V and J ends lost 2 bases and 5 bases respectively, with 18 bases between them. The CDR3 has 16 amino acids. Germline-derived CDR1 and CDR2 are SGHVS and FQNEAQ. The CDR3 loop is CASSLTGQPGGTEAFF. As DNA, the CDR3 is TGTGCCAGCAGCTTAACTGGGCAGCCGGGGGGGACTGAAGCTTTCTTT.

The gene calls are TRBV7-3 and TRBJ2-6; no clear D. V dropped 10 bases and J dropped 0 bases, with 7 bases sitting between them. The CDR3 has 13 amino acids. Germline V CDR1 and CDR2: SGHTA, FQGTGA. The CDR3 protein is CATAASGANVLTF. In nucleotides, the CDR3 is TGTGCCACGGCCGCCTCTGGGGCCAACGTCCTGACTTTC.

The CDR3 region has the DNA TGTGCCAGCAGTTACCCGGGGACAGGGGGCCACACTGAAGCTTTCTTT. Protein: CASSYPGTGGHTEAFF. This chain links TRBV6-6 with TRBJ1-1; 12 nucleotides agree with TRBD1. CDR1 is MNHNY and CDR2 is SVGAGI in the germline V gene (reference sequence). The CDR3 is made up of 16 amino acids. V lost 2 bases to trimming and J lost 3 bases; unmatched junction nucleotides: 4.

The chain links TRBV6-1 to TRBJ1-5; D is possibly TRBD1 (6 bases). V was cut by 4 bases and J by 7 bases, with 14 bases left in between. Germline V gives CDR1 MNHNS, CDR2 SASEGT. This CDR3 has 14 amino acids. The DNA for the CDR3 is TGTGCCAGCAGTGTTTTGAAGGGGGAACAGCCCCAGCATTTT. The encoded protein is CASSVLKGEQPQHF.

The rearrangement joins TRBV11-3 to TRBJ2-7; D gene unclear. This CDR3 has 12 residues. CDR1 and CDR2 from the germline V gene are SGHNT and YENEEA. The ends were cut back, 4 bases at V and 3 bases at J, with 7 bases in the middle. For the CDR3, the DNA is TGTGCCAGCAGCTCACCAGGCTACGAGCAGTACTTC. Its protein product is CASSSPGYEQYF.

This rearrangement joins TRBV29-1 to TRBJ1-1, with 8 bases identical to TRBD1. The V gene end was trimmed by 6 bases and the J gene end by 5 bases; junction bases not matched to a gene: 11. CDR1 is SQVTM and CDR2 is ANQGSEA in the germline V gene. This CDR3 contains 14 residues. In DNA form, the CDR3 reads TGCAGCGTCGGTGGGACAGGCTCCCAAACTGAAGCTTTCTTT. As protein: CSVGGTGSQTEAFF.

The chain is built from TRBV5-6 and TRBJ1-4; D is perhaps TRBD1 (6 bases). V lost 0 bases and J lost 6, with 9 bases in between. The germline V gene encodes CDR1 SGHDT and CDR2 YYEEEE. The CDR3 length is 14 residues. The DNA of the CDR3 is TGTGCCAGCAGCTTGGCGGGGGGCTATGAAAAACTGTTTTTT. Translated, it gives CASSLAGGYEKLFF.

V gene TRBV28 combines with J gene TRBJ2-3; 7 positions agree with TRBD2. With 6 bases clipped from V and 0 bases from J, the junction kept 3 bases outside the gene matches. The CDR3 runs 14 residues. Germline lookup yields CDR1 MDHEN and CDR2 SYDVKM. CDR3 DNA sequence: TGTGCCAGCAGACTAGCGCCTAGCACAGATACGCAGTATTTT. Translated, it gives CASRLAPSTDTQYF.

The chain joins TRBV6-6 to TRBJ2-1; 7 bases align to TRBD2. This CDR3 is 16 amino acids long. The V gene's germline CDR1 is MNHNY and CDR2 SVGAGI (reference sequence). Losses at the gene ends were 6 bases for V and 0 bases for J; bases not matched to a gene: 8. Written as DNA, the CDR3 is TGTGCCAGCAGCGGGAGCGGGACCAACTCCTACAATGAGCAGTTCTTC. This gives the protein CASSGSGTNSYNEQFF.

The rearrangement links TRBV5-1 to TRBJ2-4; D tentatively fits TRBD1 or TRBD2 (5 bases each). This CDR3 contains 19 residues. Deletions cut 1 base from V and 0 bases from J, with 20 bases between. In germline, CDR1 is SGHRS, CDR2 YFSETQ. CDR3 amino acids: CASSLYDGGTPLAKNIQYF. Written as DNA, the CDR3 is TGCGCCAGCAGCTTGTATGACGGTGGGACCCCTCTAGCCAAAAACATTCAGTACTTC.

This chain links TRBV5-1 with TRBJ1-1; 12 nucleotides line up with TRBD1. The CDR3 is made up of 15 amino acids. J gave up 4 bases and V 4 bases, and 5 bases lay outside the gene matches. CDR1 is SGHRS, CDR2 YFSETQ, per germline. This chain's CDR3 is CASSGGQGAGTEAFF. The CDR3 nucleotides read TGCGCCAGCAGCGGGGGACAGGGGGCGGGCACTGAAGCTTTCTTT.

The chain combines TRBV7-6 with TRBJ2-5, with D perhaps matching TRBD1 (6 bases). The J call may be wrong; the DNA end is better matched by TRBJ2-7. Germline CDR1 and CDR2: SGHVS and FNYEAQ. CDR3 length: 13 amino acids. The CDR3 bases are TGTGCCAGCAGCTCCTACAGGGACCACGAGCAGTACTTC. This codes for CASSSYRDHEQYF.

This rearrangement joins TRBV9 to TRBJ2-3, with D perhaps matching TRBD1 or TRBD2 (5 bases each). Germline assignment: CDR1 SGDLS and CDR2 YYNGEE. This CDR3 has 16 residues. V gave up 3 bases and J gave up 2 bases, with 16 bases separating them. CDR3: CASSEGSRAPTDTQYF. The CDR3 coding sequence is TGTGCCAGCAGCGAGGGGTCGCGGGCTCCCACAGATACGCAGTATTTT.

The gene calls are TRBV19 and TRBJ2-5; 9 bases fit TRBD1. V gave up 5 bases and J gave up 5 bases; unmatched junction bases: 9. The CDR3 covers 15 residues. Per the germline V gene, CDR1 is LNHDA and CDR2 is SQIVND (reference sequence). Here the CDR3 reads CASSEDRGFRETQYF. The CDR3 coding sequence is TGTGCCAGTAGTGAGGACAGGGGTTTCAGGGAGACCCAGTACTTC.

The chain has TRBV11-2 and TRBJ2-2; no definite D call. Germline V lookup: CDR1 SGHAT, CDR2 FQNNGV. V lost 5 bases, J lost 4 bases, and 8 bases lay in between. The CDR3 sequence is 13 residues long. The CDR3 coding sequence is TGTGCCAGCAGCCGCTACGGCACCGGGGAGCTGTTTTTT. It encodes CASSRYGTGELFF. The whole variable domain, filled in from reference TRBV11-2 and TRBJ2-2, reads EAGVAQSPRYKIIEKRQSVAFWCNPISGHATLYWYQQILGQGPKLLIQFQNNGVVDDSQLPKDRFSAERLKGVDSTLKIQPAKLEDSAVYLCASSRYGTGELFFGEGSRLTVL.

The table lists this clone with a few counts. CDR3 sequence reads: CASSTRQGFGNTIYF. The DNA for the CDR3 is TGTGCCAGCAGCACCAGACAGGGCTTCGGAAACACCATATATTTT. The rearrangement links TRBV7-9 to TRBJ1-3; 7 positions agree with TRBD1. CDR1 and CDR2 (germline): SEHNR, FQNEAQ (reference sequence). The V segment lost 5 bases and the J segment 4 bases; nucleotides outside the gene matches: 8. The CDR3 is made up of 15 amino acids. Full variable domain (missing parts from reference TRBV7-9 and TRBJ1-3): DTGVSQNPRHKITKRGQNVTFRCDPISEHNRLYWYRQTLGQGPEFLTYFQNEAQLEKSRLLSDRFSAERPKGSFSTLEIQRTEQGDSAMYLCASSTRQGFGNTIYFGEGSWLTVV.

The chain joins TRBV5-8 to TRBJ2-5; D is ambiguous. Germline values: CDR1 SGHTS, CDR2 YDEGEE. The CDR3 has 13 amino acids. Trimming shortened V by 4 bases and J by 7 bases, and 14 bases separated the two germline ends. CDR3 loop: CASSREYVGTQYF. CDR3 DNA: TGTGCCAGCAGCCGAGAATATGTGGGGACCCAGTACTTC.

The chain uses TRBV21-1 and TRBJ1-2. TRBV21-1 is a recognized pseudogene. CDR3 size: 13 residues. This CDR3 is CASRPAGPDGYTF. The CDR3 DNA follows: TGTGCCAGCAGGCCCGCCGGTCCGGATGGCTACACCTTC.